This TCR beta chain comes out of a study of T cells after yellow fever vaccination. Across the study: SMART-Seq v4 Ultra Low Input prepared libraries from low-cell fractions.

The V and J ends lost 5 bases and 5 bases, in that order; junction bases with no gene match: 24. The CDR3 loop spans 21 amino acids. From germline, CDR1 is SGHAT and CDR2 FQNNGV. With regard to this clonotype: Antigen specificity is unknown.

Study-wide points: Weaker overall, the secondary response nonetheless peaked faster (day 5 versus 15). Post-booster repertoires again held most primary-vaccination clones (approximately 96% CD4, 88% CD8).

Template switching by 5'RACE produced TCR cDNA, adding a universal primer site and UMIs. Using its own MiXCR run on the 5' RACE reads, TCRdb lists one record per CDR3 protein. Of 620,000 or so distinct CDR3 sequences in the sample, 9% to 15% are singletons; the top ten hold about 15%. The clonotype comes from a young man who received the YFV17D yellow fever vaccine. The sample here was PBMCs, taken on the day of the yellow fever booster vaccination. The V call is TRBV11-2, the J call TRBJ2-5; 12 bases are a match to TRBD2. The CDR3 DNA reads as TGTGCCAGCAGCCCCCGGATAGGGGGTGGGCTAGCGGGAGGGCGGCGGGAGACCCAGTACTTC. Its protein product is CASSPRIGGGLAGGRRETQYF.